This TCR beta chain was found in a study of blood T cell repertoires in COVID-19. Concerning this clone: A read error may produce the germline difference seen at one junction end.

Per the original data handling: The authors estimated nucleated cell counts from reference gene primer amplification. Libraries were prepared by immunoSEQ multiplex PCR; TCRdb keeps only in-frame clonotypes and omits some of them. The V and J calls and the clone size are those of that table, but D and trimming were determined from the DNA. The sample has under 300,000 clones, around 87% seen once; the top ten hold 7.1%. The CDR3 sequence is 15 residues long. The germline V gene encodes CDR1 SGHTA and CDR2 FQGNSA. The chain carries TRBV7-2 and TRBJ2-7; TRBD1 might be the D (6 bases). Sequencing used peripheral blood. The clonotype comes from a woman in her 70s with active or convalescent COVID-19. The CDR3 protein is CASSIAADRRYEQYF. CDR3 sequence (DNA): TGTGCCAGCAGCATAGCCGCTGACAGGCGCTACGAGCAGTACTTC.